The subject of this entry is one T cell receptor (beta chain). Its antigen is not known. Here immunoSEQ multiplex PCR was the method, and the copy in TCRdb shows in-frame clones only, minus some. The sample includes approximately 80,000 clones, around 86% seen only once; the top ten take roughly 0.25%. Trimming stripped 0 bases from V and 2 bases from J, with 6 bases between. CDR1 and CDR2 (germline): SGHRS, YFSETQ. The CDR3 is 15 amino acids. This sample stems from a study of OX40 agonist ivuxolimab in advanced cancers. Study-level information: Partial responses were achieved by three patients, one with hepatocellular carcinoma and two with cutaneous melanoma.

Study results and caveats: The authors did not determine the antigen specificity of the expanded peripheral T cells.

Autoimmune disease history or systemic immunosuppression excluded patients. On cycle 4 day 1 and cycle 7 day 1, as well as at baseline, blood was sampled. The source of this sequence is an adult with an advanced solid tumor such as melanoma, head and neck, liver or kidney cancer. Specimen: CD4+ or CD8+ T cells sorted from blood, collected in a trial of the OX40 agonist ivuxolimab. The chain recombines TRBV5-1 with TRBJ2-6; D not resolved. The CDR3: CASSLARAGANVLTF. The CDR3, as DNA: TGCGCCAGCAGCTTGGCCCGGGCTGGGGCCAACGTCCTGACTTTC.